Below, 18 T cell receptor beta chains from the same sample are listed, as sequenced in a study of T cells in Graves' hyperthyroidism and ophthalmopathy. The source material, RNA transcripts, was used to amplify TCR beta CDR3 regions. The HTBI primer set served for first-round RT-PCR of the TCR CDR3. TCRdb called the multiplex PCR reads again in MiXCR, with one record for every CDR3 protein. The data hold over 300,000 distinct CDR3 sequences, with around 14% observed a single time. Material: blood. The receptor source for this set is a woman aged 55-70 years with Graves' hyperthyroidism.

Notes on this clonotype: One end of the junction does not line up with germline, which may come from a read error. The chain uses TRBV7-9 and TRBJ2-2; tentatively, D is TRBD2 (5 bases). The CDR3 is 19 residues long. CDR1 is SEHNR, CDR2 FQNEAQ, per germline (reference sequence). This CDR3 is CASSVARVPGIRSTGELFF. CDR3 nucleotides: TGTGCCAGCAGCGTAGCCCGGGTTCCGGGGATTCGTAGCACCGGGGAGCTGTTTTTT.

The chain employs TRBV6-2 or TRBV6-3 and TRBJ2-7, with 14 bases fitting TRBD2. The CDR3 extends over 16 amino acids. After removal of 7 bases from V and 6 bases from J, the junction contained 11 bases not matched to a gene. Germline CDR1 MNHEY, CDR2 SVGEGT. The CDR3 sequence: CASTLRTSGRHSEQYF. CDR3 coding DNA: TGTGCCAGCACCCTAAGGACTAGCGGGAGGCACTCCGAGCAGTACTTC.

At least ten counts were recorded for this clonotype. CDR3 amino acids: CASSQQYTGELFF. The CDR3 DNA follows: TGTGCCAGCAGCCAACAGTACACCGGGGAGCTGTTTTTT. The genes are TRBV11-2 and TRBJ2-2; no firm D call. The ends were cut back, 5 bases at V and 3 bases at J, with 7 bases in the middle. The germline V gene has CDR1 SGHAT and CDR2 FQNNGV. The CDR3 covers 13 residues.

The table lists this clonotype with many counts. The J gene is TRBJ2-7, the V gene TRBV11-2; D ambiguous. Germline loops: CDR1 SGHAT, CDR2 FQNNGV. The CDR3 loop spans 14 amino acids. The ends were cut back, 5 bases at V and 2 bases at J, with 13 bases in the middle. CDR3 sequence: CASSPSRETYEQYF. Here the CDR3 DNA reads TGTGCCAGCAGCCCAAGCCGAGAGACCTACGAGCAGTACTTC.

The chain uses TRBV6-2 or TRBV6-3 and TRBJ2-5; D ambiguous. Per the germline V gene, CDR1 is MNHEY and CDR2 is SVGEGT. CDR3 size: 14 residues. The V gene lost 0 bases and the J gene lost 2 bases, with 7 bases spanning the gap. The CDR3 nucleotides are TGTGCCAGCAGTTACTCCACCCCACAAGAGACCCAGTACTTC. Amino acids: CASSYSTPQETQYF.

This clonotype was seen many times. The CDR3 loop is CASSDRTGSTDTQYF. The CDR3 bases are TGTGCCAGCAGTGATCGGACAGGGAGCACAGATACGCAGTATTTT. J is TRBJ2-3 and V is TRBV6-1, with 8 nucleotides matching TRBD1. The germline V gene encodes CDR1 MNHNS and CDR2 SASEGT. Trimming took 3 bases from V and 0 from J; bases not matched to a gene: 2. CDR3 length: 15 amino acids.

This clonotype showed up just a few times. A much larger clone lies a single base off, so this may be a read error. The chain has TRBV20-1 and TRBJ1-1, with 7 bases matching TRBD1. V trimming: 4 bases; J trimming: 1 base; junction bases outside the gene matches: 3. This CDR3 spans 13 amino acids. CDR1 DFQATT and CDR2 SNEGSKA come from the germline V gene (reference sequence). As DNA, the CDR3 is TGCAGTGCTAAGGGGGCGCCGAACACTGAAGCTTTCTTT. Amino acids: CSAKGAPNTEAFF.

The chain carries TRBV7-9 and TRBJ2-3; D call uncertain. Germline assignment: CDR1 SEHNR and CDR2 FQNEAQ (reference sequence). The CDR3 is 15 residues long. V dropped 5 bases and J dropped 0 bases, with 12 bases sitting between them. CDR3 in amino acids: CASSRGWSSTDTQYF. The CDR3 DNA sequence: TGTGCCAGCAGCCGCGGTTGGAGTAGCACAGATACGCAGTATTTT. The full variable domain, completed using reference TRBV7-9 and TRBJ2-3, is DTGVSQNPRHKITKRGQNVTFRCDPISEHNRLYWYRQTLGQGPEFLTYFQNEAQLEKSRLLSDRFSAERPKGSFSTLEIQRTEQGDSAMYLCASSRGWSSTDTQYFGPGTRLTVL.

CDR3 nucleotide sequence: TGTGCCAGCAGCTCGGGACTAGACGTTTACGAGCAGTACTTC. The encoded protein is CASSSGLDVYEQYF. The chain uses TRBV7-9 and TRBJ2-7; 8 positions match TRBD2. V lost 4 bases, J lost 4 bases, and 6 bases stayed unmatched. The CDR3 runs to 14 residues. Germline CDR1 is SEHNR and CDR2 is FQNEAQ (reference sequence). The entire variable domain, with the rest obtained from reference TRBV7-9 and TRBJ2-7, is as follows: DTGVSQNPRHKITKRGQNVTFRCDPISEHNRLYWYRQTLGQGPEFLTYFQNEAQLEKSRLLSDRFSAERPKGSFSTLEIQRTEQGDSAMYLCASSSGLDVYEQYFGPGTRLTVT.

This clonotype was seen at least ten times. The rearrangement uses TRBV30 and TRBJ1-5; D perhaps matches TRBD1 (5 bases). The V end lost 0 bases, the J end lost 7 bases, and 16 bases lay between the germline ends. The CDR3 is made up of 15 amino acids. Germline CDR1 and CDR2: GTSNPN and SVGIG (reference sequence). The CDR3, as DNA: TGTGCCTGGAGTGTAAAGATAGGGGATAGGCAGCCCCAGCATTTT. It encodes CAWSVKIGDRQPQHF. Drawing the rest from reference TRBV30 and TRBJ1-5, the complete variable domain is SQTIHQWPATLVQPVGSPLSLECTVEGTSNPNLYWYRQAAGRGLQLLFYSVGIGQISSEVPQNLSASRPQDRQFILSSKKLLLSDSGFYLCAWSVKIGDRQPQHFGDGTRLSIL.

This clonotype was seen only a few times. The chain employs TRBV25-1 and TRBJ1-1; D might be TRBD1 (6 bases). Germline assignment: CDR1 MGHDK and CDR2 SYGVNS. Trimming stripped 0 bases from V and 4 bases from J, with 12 bases between. This CDR3 has 15 residues. CDR3 DNA: TGTGCCAGCAGTGAATACGGCAGGGGAGGCACTGAAGCTTTCTTT. Encoded protein: CASSEYGRGGTEAFF.

CDR3 nucleotide sequence: TGCGCCAGCAGCTTGGGAGGGCCCCGCTACGAGCAGTACTTC. As protein: CASSLGGPRYEQYF. V is TRBV5-1 and J is TRBJ2-7, with D possibly TRBD2 on 5 matching bases. Germline V gives CDR1 SGHRS, CDR2 YFSETQ. This CDR3 contains 14 residues. Trimming stripped 0 bases from V and 3 bases from J, with 10 bases between.

Many counts were recorded for this clonotype. The genes are TRBV2 and TRBJ2-5, with 15 bases fitting TRBD2. The germline V gene has CDR1 SNHLY and CDR2 FYNNEI. J gave up 14 bases and V 2 bases, and 9 bases lay outside the gene matches. The CDR3 extends over 15 amino acids. As DNA, the CDR3 is TGTGCCAGCAGTGAATGGGGACTAGCGGGAGGAGACGCCTACTTC. Residues: CASSEWGLAGGDAYF. The complete variable domain, with remaining parts taken from reference TRBV2 and TRBJ2-5, reads EPEVTQTPSHQVTQMGQEVILRCVPISNHLYFYWYRQILGQKVEFLVSFYNNEISEKSEIFDDQFSVERPDGSNFTLKIRSTKLEDSAMYFCASSEWGLAGGDAYFGPGTRLLVL.

V is TRBV11-2 and J is TRBJ2-3; 14 bases line up with TRBD2. CDR1 SGHAT and CDR2 FQNNGV come from the germline V gene. CDR3 length equals 15 residues. V gave up 6 bases and J gave up 5 bases; unmatched junction bases: 4. The CDR3 loop is CASRGLAGGLDTQYF. The CDR3 nucleotides are TGTGCCAGCAGAGGACTAGCGGGAGGCTTAGATACGCAGTATTTT.

This clonotype was seen at least ten times. The chain couples TRBV11-2 to TRBJ2-5, with 8 bases fitting TRBD2. The germline CDR1 and CDR2 sequences are SGHAT and FQNNGV. V trimming: 3 bases; J trimming: 5 bases; junction bases outside the gene matches: 5. This CDR3 spans 14 amino acids. CDR3 in DNA: TGTGCCAGCAGCTTTTCGGGAGGGGGGGAGACCCAGTACTTC. Translating gives CASSFSGGGETQYF. The variable domain in full, with the rest retrieved from reference TRBV11-2 and TRBJ2-5, is EAGVAQSPRYKIIEKRQSVAFWCNPISGHATLYWYQQILGQGPKLLIQFQNNGVVDDSQLPKDRFSAERLKGVDSTLKIQPAKLEDSAVYLCASSFSGGGETQYFGPGTRLLVL.

V and J are TRBV7-9 and TRBJ2-3, with TRBD2 matching 7 bases. Losses at the gene ends were 4 bases for V and 4 bases for J; bases not matched to a gene: 5. Germline V gives CDR1 SEHNR, CDR2 FQNEAQ (reference sequence). The CDR3 runs to 14 residues. The CDR3 coding sequence is TGTGCCAGCAGCTATTCAGCGGGACCAGATACGCAGTATTTT. Protein sequence: CASSYSAGPDTQYF.

This clonotype appeared a few times. The rearrangement joins TRBV19 to TRBJ1-1; D is unresolved. Germline CDR1 LNHDA, CDR2 SQIVND (reference sequence). V lost 5 bases to trimming and J lost 0 bases, with 7 bases between them. There are 13 residues in the CDR3. DNA for the CDR3: TGTGCCAGTAGTGACCTTTTGAACACTGAAGCTTTCTTT. Encoded protein: CASSDLLNTEAFF.

This clonotype was counted many times. The chain recombines TRBV10-3 with TRBJ1-2; 9 nucleotides line up with TRBD1. There are 14 residues in the CDR3. Germline V lookup: CDR1 ENHRY, CDR2 SYGVKD. With V trimmed by 3 bases and J by 5 bases, 4 bases remained unmatched. The CDR3 coding sequence is TGTGCCATCAGTGACCTGACAGGGGGGTATGGCTACACCTTC. Protein product: CAISDLTGGYGYTF.